The 23 T cell receptor beta chains presented below share a single source sample, sequenced in a study of STAT3 mutations in large granular lymphocyte leukemia. Their antigens remain unidentified. Produced via immunoSEQ multiplex PCR; TCRdb's table is partial and in-frame only. Found here are approximately 4,100 clones, roughly 80% of them singletons; the top ten hold about three quarters. Study conclusions and caveats: At least one immunodominant TCR beta clonotype appeared in every T-cell large granular lymphocyte leukemia patient.

The sample consisted of peripheral blood mononuclear cells. Receptors were obtained from a man aged 40-55 years with T-cell large granular lymphocyte leukemia. Some clones in this sample may be carry-over from other donors' samples.

Relative to its sample, this clone is medium-sized. The chain carries TRBV27 and TRBJ1-1; D perhaps matches TRBD1 (5 bases). This CDR3 has 13 amino acids. V was shortened by 6 bases and J by 3 bases, with 11 bases between the two germline ends. From germline, CDR1 is MNHEY and CDR2 SMNVEV (reference sequence). The chain's CDR3 is CASSPRDYTEAFF. Here the CDR3 DNA reads TGTGCCAGCAGCCCCAGGGATTACACTGAAGCTTTCTTT.

V usage is TRBV28 and J usage is TRBJ1-6; TRBD1 matches at 8 bases. Germline-derived CDR1 and CDR2 are MDHEN and SYDVKM. The CDR3 is 18 amino acids. J lost 6 bases, V lost 3 bases, and 13 bases had no gene match. In nucleotides, the CDR3 is TGTGCCAGCAGTTTTTCCCCGACAGGGGAGTCGCGTAATTCACCCCTCCACTTT. As protein: CASSFSPTGESRNSPLHF.

This clone was seen only a few times. In DNA form, the CDR3 reads TGCGCCAGCAGCTTGACTGGGGACTACGAGCAGTACTTC. It codes for CASSLTGDYEQYF. The chain has TRBV5-1 and TRBJ2-7; D unclear. Germline CDR1 and CDR2: SGHRS and YFSETQ. Trimming left V 1 base short and J 3 bases short, with 8 bases between. CDR3 length: 13 residues.

This chain connects TRBV5-1 to TRBJ1-1; perhaps TRBD1 as D (6 bases). The CDR3 sequence is 15 residues long. Germline CDR1 SGHRS, CDR2 YFSETQ. Trimming cost V 1 base and J 4 bases, with 14 bases left between them. The DNA for the CDR3 is TGCGCCAGCAGCTTGTCGGGGGCCGGAGGCACTGAAGCTTTCTTT. Translated: CASSLSGAGGTEAFF.

The J gene is TRBJ1-5, the V gene TRBV4-1; D remains unclear. Germline V lookup: CDR1 MGHRA, CDR2 YSYEKL. Trimming removed 0 bases at V and 0 bases at J, with 9 bases between. The CDR3 covers 16 residues. CDR3 loop: CASSQEARISNQPQHF. CDR3 DNA: TGCGCCAGCAGCCAAGAGGCCCGGATTAGCAATCAGCCCCAGCATTTT.

In nucleotides, the CDR3 is TGTGCCAGCAGTTTATCGCGGGACAGGGCTGAAAAACTGTTTTTT. This translates into CASSLSRDRAEKLFF. J is TRBJ1-4 and V is TRBV27, with TRBD1 identical over 9 bases. Trimming cost V 0 bases and J 7 bases; bases outside gene matches: 3. This CDR3 contains 15 residues. Germline lookup yields CDR1 MNHEY and CDR2 SMNVEV (reference sequence).

This clone ranks as medium-sized. The V gene is TRBV14, the J gene TRBJ2-1; unclear D gene. The CDR3 runs 12 residues. Germline values: CDR1 SGHDN, CDR2 FVKESK. V lost 4 bases and J lost 6, with 7 bases in between. CDR3 amino acids: CASSPTSNEQFF. The CDR3 bases are TGTGCCAGCAGCCCGACAAGCAATGAGCAGTTCTTC.

This rearrangement joins TRBV27 to TRBJ2-7; TRBD2 might be the D (5 bases). Trimming removed 6 bases from V and 1 base from J, with 19 bases in between. The CDR3 totals 16 residues. Germline CDR1 reads MNHEY; CDR2 reads SMNVEV (reference sequence). The CDR3 sequence is CASSFLGSYGSYEQYF. The CDR3 nucleotides read TGTGCCAGCAGCTTCCTTGGGAGCTACGGGTCCTACGAGCAGTACTTC.

The chain recombines TRBV5-8 with TRBJ1-1; 7 nucleotides agree with TRBD1. The CDR3 extends over 14 amino acids. V lost 3 bases, J lost 0 bases, and 2 bases stayed unmatched. CDR1 and CDR2 (germline): SGHTS, YDEGEE. In DNA form, the CDR3 reads TGTGCCAGCAGCTGGGACAGCATGAACACTGAAGCTTTCTTT. It translates to CASSWDSMNTEAFF. The variable domain in full, completed from reference TRBV5-8 and TRBJ1-1, reads EAGVTQSPTHLIKTRGQQATLRCSPISGHTSVYWYQQALGLGLQFLLWYDEGEERNRGNFPPRFSGRQFPNYSSELNVNALELEDSALYLCASSWDSMNTEAFFGQGTRLTVV.

By its share, this clone is large. CDR3 protein: CASSHRAEGQRAFF. CDR3 coding DNA: TGCGCCAGCAGCCACCGCGCCGAAGGGCAGAGAGCTTTCTTT. The chain links TRBV4-1 to TRBJ1-1; D not certain. CDR1 is MGHRA, CDR2 YSYEKL, per germline. This CDR3 is 14 amino acids long. V was trimmed by 3 bases and J by 10 bases, leaving 18 bases between them.

The chain has TRBV5-1 and TRBJ2-7, with TRBD1 matching over 10 bases. Germline loops: CDR1 SGHRS, CDR2 YFSETQ. Unmatched junction bases numbered 4, after V lost 0 bases and J lost 4 bases. The CDR3 contains 15 residues. In DNA form, the CDR3 reads TGCGCCAGCAGCTTGGGGACGGGACAGGGGTACGAGCAGTACTTC. Protein sequence: CASSLGTGQGYEQYF.

The chain carries TRBV7-2 and TRBJ2-2, with TRBD1 matching 10 bases. Trimming cost V 5 bases and J 6 bases; bases outside gene matches: 12. The length of the CDR3 is 17 residues. Per the germline V gene, CDR1 is SGHTA and CDR2 is FQGNSA. CDR3 sequence: CASSPRDRGFGAGELFF. CDR3 bases: TGTGCCAGCAGCCCCCGGGACAGGGGTTTTGGGGCCGGGGAGCTGTTTTTT.

The chain uses TRBV27 and TRBJ1-5; D is uncertain. Trimming took 1 base from V and 2 from J, leaving 3 bases between them. Per germline, CDR1 MNHEY and CDR2 SMNVEV (reference sequence). This CDR3 is 13 amino acids long. As DNA, the CDR3 is TGTGCCAGCAGTTTATGGGGCAATCAGCCCCAGCATTTT. Translating gives CASSLWGNQPQHF.

The rearrangement links TRBV18 to TRBJ2-3; possibly TRBD1 or TRBD2 for D (5 bases each). Germline values: CDR1 KGHSH, CDR2 LQKENI. This CDR3 has 14 residues. With 2 bases removed from V and 4 bases from J, the gap between germline ends came to 10 bases. The CDR3 nucleotides read TGTGCCAGCTCACCAAGCCAGGGAGCAGATACGCAGTATTTT. This translates into CASSPSQGADTQYF. The whole variable domain, filled in from reference TRBV18 and TRBJ2-3, reads NAGVMQNPRHLVRRRGQEARLRCSPMKGHSHVYWYRQLPEEGLKFMVYLQKENIIDESGMPKERFSAEFPKEGPSILRIQQVVRGDSAAYFCASSPSQGADTQYFGPGTRLTVL.

CDR3 coding DNA: TGTGCCTGGAGATGGGGGGGCACTGAAGCTTTCTTT. Residues: CAWRWGGTEAFF. V and J are TRBV30 and TRBJ1-1; D is possibly TRBD1 (5 bases). Germline values: CDR1 GTSNPN, CDR2 SVGIG (reference sequence). With 3 bases removed from V and 4 bases from J, the gap between germline ends came to 9 bases. This CDR3 contains 12 residues.

This sequence joins TRBV18 and TRBJ1-2; no clear D gene. V was cut by 3 bases and J by 1 base, with 15 bases left in between. Germline V gene sequence: CDR1 KGHSH, CDR2 LQKENI. The CDR3 totals 16 residues. As DNA, the CDR3 is TGTGCCAGCTCACCCCCCCGGACTGTTTATAACTATGGCTACACCTTC. It codes for CASSPPRTVYNYGYTF.

This chain joins TRBV13 and TRBJ1-6; 8 bases match TRBD1. The V and J ends lost 1 base and 6 bases, in that order; junction bases with no gene match: 5. The CDR3 totals 16 residues. Germline assignment: CDR1 PRHDT and CDR2 FYEKMQ (reference sequence). As DNA, the CDR3 is TGTGCCAGCAGCTTAGACAGGGGGGTTTCTAATTCACCCCTCCACTTT. Its protein product is CASSLDRGVSNSPLHF.

This clone was seen once. The rearrangement links TRBV5-1 to TRBJ1-3, with D possibly being TRBD1 (5 bases). The germline V gene has CDR1 SGHRS and CDR2 YFSETQ. Deletions cut 3 bases from V and 0 bases from J, with 16 bases between. CDR3 length: 17 amino acids. The CDR3 nucleotides read TGCGCCAGCAGCTGGGGGGGTCGAACAGACTCTGGAAACACCATATATTTT. Encoded protein: CASSWGGRTDSGNTIYF.

The chain recombines TRBV13 with TRBJ2-7, with D unclear. There are 14 residues in the CDR3. V lost 3 bases to trimming and J lost 5 bases, with 14 bases between them. Germline CDR1 and CDR2: PRHDT and FYEKMQ (reference sequence). CDR3 loop: CASSFGVTSDEQYF. The CDR3 DNA is TGTGCCAGCAGCTTCGGTGTAACGAGCGACGAGCAGTACTTC.

V gene TRBV4-2 combines with J gene TRBJ2-7; the match to TRBD1 covers 11 bases. V gave up 3 bases and J gave up 5 bases; unmatched junction bases: 6. This CDR3 contains 15 residues. The germline V gene has CDR1 LGHNA and CDR2 YNFKEQ. The CDR3 is CASSQEVGQGDEQYF. CDR3 sequence (DNA): TGTGCCAGCAGCCAGGAAGTGGGACAGGGGGACGAGCAGTACTTC.

The chain uses TRBV10-3 and TRBJ1-2; a weak D match, TRBD1 (5 bases). V gave up 6 bases and J gave up 0 bases, with 11 bases separating them. The CDR3 contains 14 residues. The V gene's germline CDR1 is ENHRY and CDR2 SYGVKD. As DNA, the CDR3 is TGTGCCATCAGGCGGGACGGTACTAACTATGGCTACACCTTC. It encodes CAIRRDGTNYGYTF.

The J gene is TRBJ1-1, the V gene TRBV18; D unresolved. Per the germline V gene, CDR1 is KGHSH and CDR2 is LQKENI. The CDR3 length is 11 residues. Trimming pared 1 base from V and 7 bases from J, leaving 4 bases between. CDR3 nucleotides: TGTGCCAGCTCACCACAAAGTGAAGCTTTCTTT. Translating it yields CASSPQSEAFF.

Here the CDR3 reads CASSLLVNTEAFF. The CDR3 region has the DNA TGCGCCAGCAGCTTATTGGTGAACACTGAAGCTTTCTTT. This chain links TRBV5-1 with TRBJ1-1; D is unresolved. The CDR3 runs to 13 residues. Germline V gives CDR1 SGHRS, CDR2 YFSETQ. Trimming removed 2 bases at V and 0 bases at J, with 5 bases between.